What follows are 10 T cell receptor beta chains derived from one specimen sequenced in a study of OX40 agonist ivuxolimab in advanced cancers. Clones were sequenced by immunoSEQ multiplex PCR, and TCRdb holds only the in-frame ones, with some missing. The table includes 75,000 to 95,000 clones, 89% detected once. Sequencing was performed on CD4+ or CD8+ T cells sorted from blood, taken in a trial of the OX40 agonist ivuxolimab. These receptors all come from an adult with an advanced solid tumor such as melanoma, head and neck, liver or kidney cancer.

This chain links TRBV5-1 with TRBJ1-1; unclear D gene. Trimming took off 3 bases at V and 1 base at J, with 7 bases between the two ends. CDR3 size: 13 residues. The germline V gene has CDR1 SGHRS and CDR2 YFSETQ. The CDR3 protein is CASSSDKNTEAFF. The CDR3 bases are TGCGCCAGCAGCTCTGACAAGAACACTGAAGCTTTCTTT. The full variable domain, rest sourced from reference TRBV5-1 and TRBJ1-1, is KAGVTQTPRYLIKTRGQQVTLSCSPISGHRSVSWYQQTPGQGLQFLFEYFSETQRNKGNFPGRFSGRQFSNSRSEMNVSTLELGDSALYLCASSSDKNTEAFFGQGTRLTVV.

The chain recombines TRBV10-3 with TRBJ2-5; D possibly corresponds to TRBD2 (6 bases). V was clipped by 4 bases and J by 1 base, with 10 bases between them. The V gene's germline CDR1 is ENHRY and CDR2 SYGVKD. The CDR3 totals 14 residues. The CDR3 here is CAISGRGAQETQYF. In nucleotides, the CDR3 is TGTGCCATCAGTGGGAGGGGAGCCCAAGAGACCCAGTACTTC.

The CDR3 DNA sequence: TGCAGTGCCCGGGGCACAGATACGCAGTATTTT. Amino acid sequence: CSARGTDTQYF. V is TRBV20-1 and J is TRBJ2-3; D gene uncertain. This CDR3 has 11 amino acids. Per the germline V gene, CDR1 is DFQATT and CDR2 is SNEGSKA (reference sequence). V shed 6 bases and J shed 1 base, with 5 bases lying between them.

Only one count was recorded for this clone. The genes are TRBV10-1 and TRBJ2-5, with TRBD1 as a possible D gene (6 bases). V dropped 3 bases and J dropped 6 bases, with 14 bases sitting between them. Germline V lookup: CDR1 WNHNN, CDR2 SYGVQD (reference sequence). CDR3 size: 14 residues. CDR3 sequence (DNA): TGCGCCAGCAGTGACCCAGGGGCTGCAAAGACCCAGTACTTC. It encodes CASSDPGAAKTQYF.

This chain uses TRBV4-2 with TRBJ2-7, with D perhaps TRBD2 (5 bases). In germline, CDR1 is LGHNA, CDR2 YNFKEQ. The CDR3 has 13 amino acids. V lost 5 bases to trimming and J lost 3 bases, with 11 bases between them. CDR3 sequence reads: CASSSRTGYEQYF. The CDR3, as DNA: TGTGCCAGCAGCTCCCGGACTGGCTACGAGCAGTACTTC.

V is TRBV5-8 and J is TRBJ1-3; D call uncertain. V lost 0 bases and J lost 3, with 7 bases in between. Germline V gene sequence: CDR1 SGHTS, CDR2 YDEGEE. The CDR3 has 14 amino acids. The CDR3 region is CASSLGLVGNTIYF. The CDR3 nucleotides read TGTGCCAGCAGCTTGGGGCTGGTTGGAAACACCATATATTTT.

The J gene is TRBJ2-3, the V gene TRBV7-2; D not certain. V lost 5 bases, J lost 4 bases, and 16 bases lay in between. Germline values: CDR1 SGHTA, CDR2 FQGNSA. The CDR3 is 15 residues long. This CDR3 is CASSLLGPQSDTQYF. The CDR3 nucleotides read TGTGCCAGCAGCCTCCTCGGGCCGCAATCAGATACGCAGTATTTT.

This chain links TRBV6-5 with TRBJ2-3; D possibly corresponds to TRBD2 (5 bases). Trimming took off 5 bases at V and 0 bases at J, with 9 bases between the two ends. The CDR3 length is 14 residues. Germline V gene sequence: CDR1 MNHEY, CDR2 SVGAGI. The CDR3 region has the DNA TGTGCCAGCAGTCGACGGAGGAGCACAGATACGCAGTATTTT. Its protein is CASSRRRSTDTQYF.

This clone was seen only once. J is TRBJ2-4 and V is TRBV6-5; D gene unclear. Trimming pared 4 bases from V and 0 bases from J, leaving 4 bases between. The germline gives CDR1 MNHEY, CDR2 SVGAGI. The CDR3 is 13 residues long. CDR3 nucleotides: TGTGCCAGCAGTTGGGTAGCCAAAAACATTCAGTACTTC. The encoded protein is CASSWVAKNIQYF.

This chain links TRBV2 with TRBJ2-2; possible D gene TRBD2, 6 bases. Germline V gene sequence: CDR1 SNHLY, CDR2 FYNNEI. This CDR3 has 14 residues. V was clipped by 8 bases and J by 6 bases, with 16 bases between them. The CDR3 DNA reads TGTGCCAGCGTCCCGAACCCGGGGGCCGGGGAGCTGTTTTTT. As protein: CASVPNPGAGELFF.